Below, 8 T cell receptor beta chains from the same sample are listed, as sequenced in a study of a mutant IDH1 vaccine in newly diagnosed glioma (dated by TCRdb to 2020 to 2022). The time point label, read with the paper, signifies: baseline, week 1 (first vaccination visit). In the paper's terms, the treatment or condition label means: pre-vaccination baseline after standard-of-care therapy. Libraries were prepared through the immunoSEQ multiplex PCR assay. TCRdb mirrors the immuneACCESS table, restricted to in-frame sequences. Some clones are absent from its copies; in checked studies, under half trace to an unresolved V gene, and the reason for the others is unknown. The sample has around 89,000 clones on record, 80% to 90% of them singletons. Approximately 8% of the sample is in the top ten clones. The input for sequencing was PBMCs, taken from a glioma patient treated with radiotherapy, temozolomide or both. These receptor sequences come from a woman aged 50 to 60 with glioma.

This chain connects TRBV6-4 to TRBJ2-3, with 8 bases matching TRBD1. The junction had 4 bases not matched to a gene; V was cut back by 3 bases and J by 2 bases. This CDR3 has 15 residues. CDR1 is MRHNA and CDR2 is SNTAGT in the germline V gene. The CDR3: CASSESQGATDTQYF. The DNA of the CDR3 is TGTGCCAGCAGTGAATCCCAGGGGGCCACAGATACGCAGTATTTT.

The J gene is TRBJ2-7, the V gene TRBV15; no clear D. Trimming removed 0 bases from V and 0 bases from J, with 12 bases in between. CDR1 and CDR2 (germline): LNHNV, YYDKDF (reference sequence). This CDR3 is built from 16 residues. DNA of the CDR3: TGTGCCACCAGCAGAGATTCATCAGTTTCCTCCTACGAGCAGTACTTC. Residues: CATSRDSSVSSYEQYF.

This chain uses TRBV29-1 with TRBJ1-1; no clear D. Trimming took off 7 bases at V and 1 base at J, with 4 bases between the two ends. This CDR3 has 10 residues. Germline V gene sequence: CDR1 SQVTM, CDR2 ANQGSEA. The CDR3: CSAQNTEAFF. CDR3 coding DNA: TGCAGCGCTCAGAACACTGAAGCTTTCTTT.

The chain recombines TRBV2 with TRBJ2-7; the D gene is possibly TRBD1 (7 bases). The CDR3 is made up of 15 amino acids. V lost 4 bases, J lost 6 bases, and 19 bases lay in between. Germline V gives CDR1 SNHLY, CDR2 FYNNEI. Here the CDR3 DNA reads TGTGCCAGCAGTGCGACAGGGACTTCTAGGGGCGAGCAGTACTTC. It translates to CASSATGTSRGEQYF.

The chain has TRBV5-1 and TRBJ1-2, with 9 bases aligning to TRBD1. The germline V gene encodes CDR1 SGHRS and CDR2 YFSETQ. This CDR3 spans 13 amino acids. With 4 bases clipped from V and 8 bases from J, the junction kept 6 bases outside the gene matches. The CDR3 DNA sequence: TGCGCCAGCAGCACCTACAGGGGGCAGGGCTACACCTTC. It translates to CASSTYRGQGYTF.

This rearrangement joins TRBV19 to TRBJ1-4; D unclear. CDR1 and CDR2 (germline): LNHDA, SQIVND (reference sequence). The CDR3 totals 12 residues. Trimming took off 4 bases at V and 7 bases at J, with 7 bases between the two ends. CDR3 region: CASSRGFEKLFF. CDR3 DNA: TGTGCCAGTAGTAGAGGTTTTGAAAAACTGTTTTTT.

The table lists this clone with a count of one. The chain recombines TRBV5-5 with TRBJ2-7; TRBD2 might be the D (6 bases). The V and J ends lost 0 bases and 7 bases respectively, with 11 bases between them. CDR1 SGHKS and CDR2 YYEKEE come from the germline V gene (reference sequence). The CDR3 extends over 13 amino acids. In nucleotides, the CDR3 is TGTGCCAGCAGCTTGGCCTCCGCGGGGGAGCAGTACTTC. This sequence encodes CASSLASAGEQYF.

J is TRBJ1-1 and V is TRBV5-1; 7 bases align to TRBD1. This CDR3 has 14 amino acids. Germline V gene sequence: CDR1 SGHRS, CDR2 YFSETQ. V was clipped by 3 bases and J by 5 bases; unmatched bases: 7. The CDR3 here is CASSSQGVRTEAFF. The CDR3 bases are TGCGCCAGCAGCTCGCAGGGGGTGAGGACTGAAGCTTTCTTT.